Presented here are 28 T cell receptor beta chains from one specimen sequenced in a study of tumor and adjacent non-tumor tissue in lung cancer. No cell sorting was done before RNA was extracted from the tissue. The normal lung tissue was taken more than 3 cm from the tumor edge. A modified ARM-PCR protocol with three rounds of nested PCR amplified TCRbeta. TCRdb ran MiXCR on the multiplex PCR reads and lists one entry per CDR3 protein. This repertoire shows about 86,000 distinct CDR3 sequences, about 77% found once; its top ten account for just over 20%. Sequencing was carried out using distant non-tumor lung tissue. These receptors were collected from a woman between 50 and 59 years old with non-small cell lung cancer.

CDR3 region: CANTTSGSRETQYF. The CDR3 DNA sequence: TGTGCCAACACAACTAGCGGGAGCCGAGAGACCCAGTACTTC. The chain uses TRBV2 and TRBJ2-5; 11 positions agree with TRBD2. There are 14 residues in the CDR3. Germline loops: CDR1 SNHLY, CDR2 FYNNEI. J was trimmed by 4 bases and V by 10 bases; bases with no gene match: 8.

Note on this clonotype: The junction shows a germline mismatch at one end, possibly a read error. In DNA form, the CDR3 reads TGCAGCCTTGAAGGGTTCGGCGGGGCAACCTCCTACGATGAGCAGTTCTTC. Encoded protein: CSLEGFGGATSYDEQFF. The chain recombines TRBV29-1 with TRBJ2-1, with D possibly being TRBD2 (6 bases). From germline, CDR1 is SQVTM and CDR2 ANQGSEA. This CDR3 is 17 amino acids long.

As for this clonotype: This CDR3 fails to terminate in the conserved phenylalanine or tryptophan, so it likely reflects a read error. V gene TRBV11-3 combines with J gene TRBJ1-2; D is unresolved. V lost 7 bases to trimming and J lost 4 bases, with 16 bases between them. Germline CDR1 is SGHNT and CDR2 is YENEEA. The CDR3 is made up of 14 amino acids. The CDR3 sequence: CASTSTTEPYGYTC. CDR3 sequence (DNA): TGTGCCAGCACCTCAACGACGGAACCCTATGGCTACACCTGC.

This chain uses TRBV5-1 with TRBJ2-1; D remains unclear. This CDR3 is built from 13 residues. The germline gives CDR1 SGHRS, CDR2 YFSETQ. DNA for the CDR3: TGCTCCAACAGCTTGAACACCAACAATGAGCAGTTCTTC. It encodes CSNSLNTNNEQFF.

Notes on this clonotype: Compared with germline, one end of the junction differs, possibly owing to a read error. This chain joins TRBV7-9 and TRBJ2-5, with D hard to call. Germline V gene lookup returns CDR1 SEHNR and CDR2 FQNEAQ (reference sequence). The CDR3 loop spans 12 amino acids. The CDR3 DNA follows: TGTGTCAGCAGCTTAGATTCCGACAAAGAGTACTTC. This encodes CVSSLDSDKEYF.

Details on this clonotype: Compared with germline, one end of the junction differs, possibly owing to a read error. V is TRBV29-1 and J is TRBJ1-1, with D perhaps matching TRBD1 (5 bases). This CDR3 region has 14 residues. From germline, CDR1 is SQVTM and CDR2 ANQGSEA. The CDR3, as DNA: TGCAGCGGCACAGGCCCCGGGATGAACACTGAAGCTCTCTTT. Its protein is CSGTGPGMNTEALF.

A note on this clonotype: One junction end does not reproduce the germline sequence, and a read error may be involved. This chain's CDR3 is CATSRGTGTTTDTQYF. The DNA of the CDR3 is TGTGCCACCAGCAGGGGGACCGGGACCACCACAGATACGCAGTATTTT. The J gene is TRBJ2-3, the V gene TRBV4-2, with 7 bases matching TRBD1. The CDR3 contains 16 residues. Germline lookup yields CDR1 LGHNA and CDR2 YNFKEQ.

On this clonotype itself: A read error may produce the germline difference seen at one junction end. This sequence joins TRBV24-1 and TRBJ1-2; TRBD1 is a possible D gene (5 bases). The CDR3 is 13 residues long. CDR1 and CDR2 from the germline V gene are KGHDR and SFDVKD. CDR3 sequence (DNA): TGTGCCATCAGTGGGACTGCAGGCTACGGCTACACCTTC. Translation gives CAISGTAGYGYTF.

On this clonotype itself: As the CDR3 is not closed by the conserved phenylalanine or tryptophan, this likely results from a read error. The gene calls are TRBV6-5 and TRBJ1-5, with D perhaps matching TRBD1 (6 bases). V was clipped by 0 bases and J by 5 bases, with 11 bases between them. The germline gives CDR1 MNHEY, CDR2 SVGAGI. The CDR3 is 15 amino acids. The CDR3 spells CASSYSIGGDQPQHL. The CDR3 region has the DNA TGTGCCAGCAGTTACTCGATCGGGGGCGATCAGCCCCAGCATCTT.

This clonotype was observed many times. The genes are TRBV20-1 and TRBJ1-2, with 7 bases lining up with TRBD1. CDR3 length equals 14 residues. After removal of 0 bases from V and 7 bases from J, the junction contained 8 bases not matched to a gene. The germline CDR1 and CDR2 sequences are DFQATT and SNEGSKA (reference sequence). The CDR3 bases are TGCAGTGCTAGAGAAACAGGGGTGGGGGTTGGCTACACCTTC. The encoded protein is CSARETGVGVGYTF.

A word on this clonotype: One end of the junction fails to match germline, which may point to a read error. The V gene is TRBV4-1, the J gene TRBJ2-5, with 7 bases lining up with TRBD2. CDR1 MGHRA and CDR2 YSYEKL come from the germline V gene. The CDR3 has 16 residues. The CDR3 region has the DNA TGCGCCAGCAACCAAGATAGGGCTAGCGGACAAGAGACCCCGTACTTC. As protein: CASNQDRASGQETPYF.

This clonotype was seen only a few times. The V call is TRBV24-1, the J call TRBJ2-1, with a possible D match to TRBD1 (5 bases). CDR1 is KGHDR and CDR2 is SFDVKD in the germline V gene. The CDR3 runs 14 residues. With 4 bases removed from V and 5 bases from J, the gap between germline ends came to 11 bases. The CDR3 DNA reads as TGTGCCACCAGTGAGTTGCCAGGGAACAATGAGCAGTTCTTC. Translated: CATSELPGNNEQFF.

The rearrangement links TRBV6-6 to TRBJ2-7; TRBD1 is a possible D gene (6 bases). The J call may be in error: the DNA end matches TRBJ2-1 better. The length of the CDR3 is 15 residues. Germline V CDR1 and CDR2: MNHNY, SVGAGI (reference sequence). The CDR3 DNA reads as TGTGCCAGCAGTAAAGTACAGGGTGATGGTTATGAGCAGTTCTTC. It specifies CASSKVQGDGYEQFF.

Concerning this clonotype itself: The junction departs from the called germline gene at one end, perhaps through a read error. The V and J genes are TRBV14 and TRBJ2-2; weak D call: TRBD2 (6 bases). The CDR3 sequence is 12 residues long. Germline assignment: CDR1 SGHDN and CDR2 FVKESK. CDR3 sequence (DNA): TGTGCCAGCAGCCAAGGGATCGGGGGGCTGTTTTTT. Protein: CASSQGIGGLFF.

Regarding this clonotype: The junction differs from germline at one of its ends, possibly a read error. This rearrangement joins TRBV10-3 to TRBJ2-7; perhaps TRBD1 as D (6 bases). Germline loops: CDR1 ENHRY, CDR2 SYGVKD. This CDR3 spans 15 amino acids. CDR3 sequence: CTANTGTLESYEQHF. In nucleotides, the CDR3 is TGTACCGCGAATACCGGGACACTCGAATCCTACGAGCAGCACTTC.

To note about this clonotype: The conserved phenylalanine or tryptophan is not found at the CDR3 terminus, so this likely reflects a read error. CDR3 protein: CASTSGNSFEQYS. Here the CDR3 DNA reads TGCGCCAGCACTAGTGGTAACTCCTTCGAGCAGTACTCC. The V and J genes are TRBV10-2 and TRBJ2-7, with D hard to call. The CDR3 is 13 residues long. Germline V gives CDR1 WSHSY, CDR2 SAAADI.

Remarks on this clonotype: A read error may account for a junction end that differs from germline. V is TRBV6-2 or TRBV6-3 and J is TRBJ2-7, with D tentatively TRBD2 (5 bases). Germline V gene lookup returns CDR1 MNHEY and CDR2 SVGEGT. This CDR3 is built from 20 residues. The CDR3 region has the DNA TGTGCCAGCACCTCCCCACAGATCCCGGGGATACGGCGGCGATCCTATGAGCAGTACTTC. This codes for CASTSPQIPGIRRRSYEQYF.

Concerning this clonotype itself: The junction shows a germline mismatch at one end, possibly a read error. The V call is TRBV11-2, the J call TRBJ1-2, with a weak D call TRBD1 (6 bases). Germline V gene lookup returns CDR1 SGHAT and CDR2 FQNNGV. This CDR3 is 16 amino acids long. CDR3 DNA sequence: TGTGCCAGGAGCATAGAAACAGGGAGCCGAGGATATGGCTACGCCTTC. It translates to CARSIETGSRGYGYAF.

Remarks on this clonotype: Just one base apart from a much larger clone, this may be a read error. The chain combines TRBV30 with TRBJ2-7; D remains unclear. The CDR3 contains 12 residues. V was trimmed by 0 bases and J by 3 bases, leaving 6 bases between them. CDR1 and CDR2 (germline): GTSNPN, SVGIG (reference sequence). The CDR3 DNA is TGTGCCTGGAGTGTGACCCACTACGAGCAGTACTTC. Translated, it gives CAWSVTHYEQYF.

Notes on this clonotype: One base away lies a much larger clone, so this may be a sequencing read error. The chain combines TRBV28 with TRBJ1-1; the D gene is possibly TRBD1 (6 bases). Germline V gene sequence: CDR1 MDHEN, CDR2 SYDVKM. The CDR3 is 16 residues long. Trimming pared 7 bases from V and 1 base from J, leaving 19 bases between. This CDR3 is CASTLEGGRGNTEAFF. The CDR3 DNA reads as TGTGCCAGCACTCTCGAAGGGGGGCGAGGGAACACTGAAGCTTTCTTT. Complete variable domain (other parts from reference TRBV28 and TRBJ1-1): DVKVTQSSRYLVKRTGEKVFLECVQDMDHENMFWYRQDPGLGLRLIYFSYDVKMKEKGDIPEGYSVSREKKERFSLILESASTNQTSMYLCASTLEGGRGNTEAFFGQGTRLTVV.

On this clonotype: One junction end does not reproduce the germline sequence, and a read error may be involved. This chain connects TRBV29-1 to TRBJ2-2; 10 bases line up with TRBD2. The CDR3 extends over 14 amino acids. The germline CDR1 and CDR2 sequences are SQVTM and ANQGSEA. The CDR3: CSVGTSASYGEMFF. CDR3 nucleotides: TGCAGCGTGGGGACTAGCGCGAGTTACGGGGAGATGTTTTTT.

This chain joins TRBV11-2 and TRBJ2-3; no clear D gene. V lost 1 base to trimming and J lost 9 bases, with 17 bases between them. In germline, CDR1 is SGHAT, CDR2 FQNNGV. The CDR3 is made up of 15 amino acids. The CDR3, as DNA: TGTGCCAGCAGCTTAGTACCCCCAGGAGACCACACGCAGTATTTT. This gives the protein CASSLVPPGDHTQYF.

Comment on this clonotype: One end of the junction does not line up with germline, which may come from a read error. The J gene is TRBJ1-4, the V gene TRBV6-5; no clear D. Germline V lookup: CDR1 MNHEY, CDR2 SVGAGI. The CDR3 contains 14 residues. CDR3 bases: TGTGCCAGCAGATGCATTGCAACTAATGAGAAACTGTTTTTT. As protein: CASRCIATNEKLFF.

Of note for this clonotype: Sequence at one end of the junction differs from germline and may be a read error. This chain uses TRBV5-4 with TRBJ2-2; 8 bases agree with TRBD1. CDR3 length equals 15 residues. The V gene's germline CDR1 is SGHNT and CDR2 YYREEE (reference sequence). CDR3 loop: CAIQQNRGNTGELFF. The CDR3 DNA reads TGTGCCATCCAACAAAACAGGGGGAACACCGGGGAACTGTTTTTT.

With respect to this clonotype: One end of the junction is discordant with germline, which a read error may explain. This chain uses TRBV2 with TRBJ2-7, with a tentative D call TRBD1 (5 bases). Germline V gene sequence: CDR1 SNHLY, CDR2 FYNNEI. The CDR3 sequence is 12 residues long. The CDR3 bases are TGTGCCAGCAGTATAAGGGGTGACGAGCAATACTTC. Its translation: CASSIRGDEQYF.

In regard to this clonotype: A read error may account for a junction end that differs from germline. This chain links TRBV6-1 with TRBJ2-7; 8 bases agree with TRBD2. The length of the CDR3 is 13 residues. Germline V lookup: CDR1 MNHNS, CDR2 SASEGT. The CDR3: CGSGAGEVHEQYF. CDR3 DNA: TGTGGCAGCGGAGCGGGAGAAGTCCACGAGCAGTACTTC.

To note about this clonotype: The junction and the germline gene differ at one end; a read error may be behind it. The CDR3 DNA is TGTGCCAGCTCCCCGGTGGGGGCGGGGTTGCACAAAGAGCAGTTCTTC. It encodes CASSPVGAGLHKEQFF. This chain links TRBV6-2 or TRBV6-3 with TRBJ2-1; D may match TRBD1 or TRBD2 (6 bases each). The germline gives CDR1 MNHEY, CDR2 SVGEGT. This CDR3 spans 16 amino acids.

Turning to this clonotype: Since the CDR3 does not end with the conserved phenylalanine or tryptophan, this likely comes from a read error. The limits of the CDR3 on the DNA are not certain, so only TCRdb's listed CDR3 is given. The chain joins TRBV29-1 to TRBJ2-7; TRBD2, the table's D call, was not compared with the DNA. The CDR3 is made up of 15 amino acids, end residues included. Germline V lookup: CDR1 SQVTM, CDR2 ANQGSEA. This CDR3 reads CSVMGLAGPPYEKYI.